The clone carrying this T cell receptor beta chain was recorded at least ten times. This sample is part of a study of T-cell reconstitution after alpha-beta-depleted transplantation in children. CDR1 DFQATT and CDR2 SNEGSKA come from the germline V gene (reference sequence). The length of the CDR3 is 14 residues. Trimming pared 3 bases from V and 1 base from J, leaving 9 bases between. A library of TCRbeta sequences, prepared with unique molecular identifiers, was generated. TCRdb re-analysed the PCR reads in MiXCR, keeping a single row per CDR3 protein. The sample yields approximately 500,000 distinct CDR3 sequences, over 9.5% seen once.

This receptor was identified in a child aged 2 to 15 with inherited bone marrow failure, due to receive a stem cell transplant. The V gene is TRBV20-1, the J gene TRBJ2-2; D is undetermined. The input for sequencing was PBMCs, taken before TCRalphabeta/CD19-depleted stem cell transplant. The CDR3 here is CSASPAQNTGELFF. CDR3 coding DNA: TGCAGTGCTAGTCCGGCACAGAACACCGGGGAGCTGTTTTTT.